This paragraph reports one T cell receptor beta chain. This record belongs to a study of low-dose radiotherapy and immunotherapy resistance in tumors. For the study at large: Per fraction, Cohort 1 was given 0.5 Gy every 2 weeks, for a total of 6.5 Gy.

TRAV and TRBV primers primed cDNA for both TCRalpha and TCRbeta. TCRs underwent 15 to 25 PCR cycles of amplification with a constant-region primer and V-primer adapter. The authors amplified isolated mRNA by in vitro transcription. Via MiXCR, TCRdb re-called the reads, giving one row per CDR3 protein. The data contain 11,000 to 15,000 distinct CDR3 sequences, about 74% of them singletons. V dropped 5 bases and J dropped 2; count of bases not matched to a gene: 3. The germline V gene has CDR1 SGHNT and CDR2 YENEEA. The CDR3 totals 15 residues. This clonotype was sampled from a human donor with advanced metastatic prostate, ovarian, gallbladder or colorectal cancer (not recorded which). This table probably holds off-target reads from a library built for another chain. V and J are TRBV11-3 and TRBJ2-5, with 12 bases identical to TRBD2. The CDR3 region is CASSLGTSGQETQYF. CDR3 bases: TGTGCCAGCAGCCTCGGGACTAGCGGGCAAGAGACCCAGTACTTC. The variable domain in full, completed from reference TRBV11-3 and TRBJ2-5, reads EAGVVQSPRYKIIEKKQPVAFWCNPISGHNTLYWYLQNLGQGPELLIRYENEEAVDDSQLPKDRFSAERLKGVDSTLKIQPAELGDSAVYLCASSLGTSGQETQYFGPGTRLLVL.